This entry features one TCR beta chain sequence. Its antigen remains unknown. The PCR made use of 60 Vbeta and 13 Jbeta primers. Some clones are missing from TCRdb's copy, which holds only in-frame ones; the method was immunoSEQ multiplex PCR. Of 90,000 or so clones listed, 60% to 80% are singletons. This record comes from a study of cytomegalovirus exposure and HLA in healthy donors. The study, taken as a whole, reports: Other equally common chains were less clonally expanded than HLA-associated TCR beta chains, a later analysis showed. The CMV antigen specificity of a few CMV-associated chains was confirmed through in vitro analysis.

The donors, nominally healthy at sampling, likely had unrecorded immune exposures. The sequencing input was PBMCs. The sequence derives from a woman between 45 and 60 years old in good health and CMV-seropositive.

The CDR3 loop is CASSLQGAGNTIYF. The CDR3 bases are TGTGCCAGCAGCTTACAGGGAGCGGGAAACACCATATATTTT. V gene TRBV9 combines with J gene TRBJ1-3; a weak D match, TRBD1 (6 bases). CDR3 size: 14 residues. The V gene lost 4 bases and the J gene lost 4 bases, with 12 bases spanning the gap. The germline V gene encodes CDR1 SGDLS and CDR2 YYNGEE.